This paragraph covers one TCR beta chain sequence. What CD8 memory combined were CD45RO+ cells and CCR7-negative CD45RA+ TemRA cells. These data belong to a study of shared clonotypes between healthy human individuals. TCRdb's table, derived via immunoSEQ multiplex PCR, lists solely in-frame clones and lacks some. This table has 70,000 to 95,000 clones, around 57% appearing once. The CDR3 extends over 15 amino acids. CDR1 GTSNPN and CDR2 SVGIG come from the germline V gene (reference sequence). J lost 5 bases, V lost 1 base, and 3 bases had no gene match. This TCR was sampled from a man aged 25-45 years in good health. The chain couples TRBV30 to TRBJ2-1; 12 nucleotides line up with TRBD2. The specimen was memory CD8+ T cells sorted from blood. The sample's subset: CD45RO+ cells pooled with CCR7-negative TemRA cells. CDR3 protein: CAWSARTSGNNEQFF. The DNA of the CDR3 is TGTGCCTGGAGTGCACGGACTAGCGGGAACAATGAGCAGTTCTTC.